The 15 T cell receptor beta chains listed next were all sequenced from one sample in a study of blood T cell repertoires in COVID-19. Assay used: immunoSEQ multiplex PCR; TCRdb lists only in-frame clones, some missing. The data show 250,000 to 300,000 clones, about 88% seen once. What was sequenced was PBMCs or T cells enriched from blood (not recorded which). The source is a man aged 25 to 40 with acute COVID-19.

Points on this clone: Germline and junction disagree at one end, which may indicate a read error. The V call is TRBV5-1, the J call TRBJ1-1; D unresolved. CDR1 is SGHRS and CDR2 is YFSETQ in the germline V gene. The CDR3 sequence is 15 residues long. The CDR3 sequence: CASSLRVSVGTEAFF. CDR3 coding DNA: TGTGCCAGCAGCTTGAGAGTAAGCGTCGGCACTGAAGCTTTCTTT. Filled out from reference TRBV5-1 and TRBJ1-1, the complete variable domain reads KAGVTQTPRYLIKTRGQQVTLSCSPISGHRSVSWYQQTPGQGLQFLFEYFSETQRNKGNFPGRFSGRQFSNSRSEMNVSTLELGDSALYLCASSLRVSVGTEAFFGQGTRLTVV.

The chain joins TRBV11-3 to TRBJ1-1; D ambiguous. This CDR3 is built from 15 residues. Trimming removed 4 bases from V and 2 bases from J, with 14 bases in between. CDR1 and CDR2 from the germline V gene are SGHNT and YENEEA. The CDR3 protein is CASSWGGRENTEAFF. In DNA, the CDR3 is TGTGCCAGCAGCTGGGGAGGGCGGGAAAACACTGAAGCTTTCTTT.

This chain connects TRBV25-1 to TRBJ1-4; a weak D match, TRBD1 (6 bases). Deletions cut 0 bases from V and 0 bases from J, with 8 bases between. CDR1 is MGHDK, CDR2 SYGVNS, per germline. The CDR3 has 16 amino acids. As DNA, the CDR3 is TGTGCCAGCAGTGAATACACAGGGACAACTAATGAAAAACTGTTTTTT. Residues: CASSEYTGTTNEKLFF.

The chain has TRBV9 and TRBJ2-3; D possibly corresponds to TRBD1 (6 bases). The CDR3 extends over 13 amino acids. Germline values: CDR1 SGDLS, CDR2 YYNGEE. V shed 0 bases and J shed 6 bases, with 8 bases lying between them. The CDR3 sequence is CASSVDRADTQYF. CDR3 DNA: TGTGCCAGCAGCGTAGACAGGGCGGATACGCAGTATTTT.

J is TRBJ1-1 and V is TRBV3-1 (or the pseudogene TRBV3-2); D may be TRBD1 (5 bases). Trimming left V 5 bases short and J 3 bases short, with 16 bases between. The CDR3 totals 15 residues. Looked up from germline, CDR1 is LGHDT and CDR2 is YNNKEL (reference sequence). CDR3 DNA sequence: TGTGCCAGCAGCGGGGTTGGGGAAGGGGACACTGAAGCTTTCTTT. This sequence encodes CASSGVGEGDTEAFF.

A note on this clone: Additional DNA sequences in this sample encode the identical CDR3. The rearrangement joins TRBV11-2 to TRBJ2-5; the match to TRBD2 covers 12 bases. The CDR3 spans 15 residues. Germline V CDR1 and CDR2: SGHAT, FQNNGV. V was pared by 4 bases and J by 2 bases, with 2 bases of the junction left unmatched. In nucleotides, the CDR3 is TGTGCCAGCAGCTCCGGACTAGCGGGACAAGAGACCCAGTACTTC. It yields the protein CASSSGLAGQETQYF.

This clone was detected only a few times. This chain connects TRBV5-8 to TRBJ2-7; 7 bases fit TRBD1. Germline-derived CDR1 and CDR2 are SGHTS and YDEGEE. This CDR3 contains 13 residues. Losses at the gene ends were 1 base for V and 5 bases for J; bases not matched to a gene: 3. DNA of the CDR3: TGTGCCAGCAGCTTGACAGGGGACCACGAGCAGTACGTC. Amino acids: CASSLTGDHEQYV.

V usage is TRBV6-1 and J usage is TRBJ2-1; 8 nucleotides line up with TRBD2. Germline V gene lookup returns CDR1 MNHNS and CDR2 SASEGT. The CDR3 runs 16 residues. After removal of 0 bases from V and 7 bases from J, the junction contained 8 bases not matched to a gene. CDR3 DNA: TGTGCCAGCAGTGAAGCGCACGGGGGGGCGTTGAATGAGCAGTTCTTC. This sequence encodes CASSEAHGGALNEQFF.

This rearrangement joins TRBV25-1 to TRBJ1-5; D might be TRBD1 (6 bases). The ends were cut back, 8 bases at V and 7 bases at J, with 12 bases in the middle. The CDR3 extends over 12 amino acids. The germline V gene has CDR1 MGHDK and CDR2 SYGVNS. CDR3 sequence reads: CASSGGAQPQHF. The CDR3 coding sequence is TGTGCCAGCTCCGGGGGGGCACAGCCCCAGCATTTT.

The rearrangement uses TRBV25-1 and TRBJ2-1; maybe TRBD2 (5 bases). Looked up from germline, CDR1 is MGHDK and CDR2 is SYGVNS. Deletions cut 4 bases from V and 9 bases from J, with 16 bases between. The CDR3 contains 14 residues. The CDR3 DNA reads TGTGCCAGCAGTGGTCAGGACTCCATCCGTGAGCAGTTCTTC. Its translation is CASSGQDSIREQFF. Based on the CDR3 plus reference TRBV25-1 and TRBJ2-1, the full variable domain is EADIYQTPRYLVIGTGKKITLECSQTMGHDKMYWYQQDPGMELHLIHYSYGVNSTEKGDLSSESTVSRIRTEHFPLTLESARPSHTSQYLCASSGQDSIREQFFGPGTRLTVL.

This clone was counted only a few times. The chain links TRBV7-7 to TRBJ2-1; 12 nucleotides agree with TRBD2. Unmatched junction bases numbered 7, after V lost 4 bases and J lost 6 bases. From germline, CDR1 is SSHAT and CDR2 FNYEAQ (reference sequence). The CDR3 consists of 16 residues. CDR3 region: CASSWTTSGGLNEQFF. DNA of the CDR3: TGTGCCAGCAGCTGGACGACTAGCGGGGGACTCAATGAGCAGTTCTTC.

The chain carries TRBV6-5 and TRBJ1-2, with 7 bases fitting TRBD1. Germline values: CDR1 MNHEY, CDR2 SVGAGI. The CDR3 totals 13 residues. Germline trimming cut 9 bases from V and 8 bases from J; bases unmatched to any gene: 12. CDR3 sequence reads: CASQTGRVSGYTF. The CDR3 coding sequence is TGTGCCAGTCAGACAGGGAGAGTTTCGGGCTACACCTTC.

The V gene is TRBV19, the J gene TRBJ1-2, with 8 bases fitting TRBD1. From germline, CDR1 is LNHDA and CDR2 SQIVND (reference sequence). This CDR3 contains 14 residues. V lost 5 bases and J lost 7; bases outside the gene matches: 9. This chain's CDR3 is CASSGQGIEGGYTF. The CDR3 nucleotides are TGTGCCAGTAGTGGACAGGGTATAGAGGGTGGCTACACCTTC.

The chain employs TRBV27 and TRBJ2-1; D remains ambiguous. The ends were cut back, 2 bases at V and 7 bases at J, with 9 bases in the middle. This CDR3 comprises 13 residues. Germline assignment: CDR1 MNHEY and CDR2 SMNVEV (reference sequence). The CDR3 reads CASSLVAWNEQFF. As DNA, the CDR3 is TGTGCCAGCAGTTTAGTAGCTTGGAATGAGCAGTTCTTC.

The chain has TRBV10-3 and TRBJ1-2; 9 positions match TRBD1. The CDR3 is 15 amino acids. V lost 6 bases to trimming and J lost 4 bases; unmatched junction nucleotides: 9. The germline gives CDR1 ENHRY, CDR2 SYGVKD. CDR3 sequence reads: CAIRATGTGIYGYTF. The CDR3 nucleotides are TGTGCCATCAGGGCAACCGGGACAGGGATCTATGGCTACACCTTC.